These T cell receptor beta chains were read from a single sample in a study of T cells in Graves' hyperthyroidism and ophthalmopathy. TCRdb itself ran the multiplex PCR reads through MiXCR, one entry per CDR3 protein. The sample lists about 570,000 distinct CDR3 sequences; 46% were seen once. Sample: peripheral blood or thyroid tissue (not recorded which). These receptors originate from an adult woman with Graves' disease, either hyperthyroidism or ophthalmopathy (not recorded which). Each CDR3 is given with its conserved first and last residue. The order of the fields is J gene, clone size, D gene, V gene, CDR3 DNA, CDR3 protein. A D gene is named only where the DNA matches it firmly. Rows give clone size only sometimes, using once, few, many, or a class for an expanded clone.

>TRBJ2-7|NA|NA|TRBV9
TGTGCCAGCAGCGTAGTTCCGGGGGGCGCCTACGAGCAGTACTTC
CASSVVPGGAYEQYF
>TRBJ2-7|many|TRBD1|TRBV3-1
TGTGCCAGCAGCCAAGGTTACAGGGGGCACGAGCAGTACTTC
CASSQGYRGHEQYF
>TRBJ1-2|NA|NA|TRBV12-3/TRBV12-4
TGTGCCAGCAGGATAGCGGGAATTGGCTACACCTTC
CASRIAGIGYTF
>TRBJ1-1|few|NA|TRBV13
TGTGCCAGCAGCTTAGGACTAGCTTTCTTT
CASSLGLAFF
>TRBJ1-1|NA|NA|TRBV10-3
TGTGCCATCAGTGAGTCGCTTCAGTGGGCGGGGAACACTGAAGCTTTCTTT
CAISESLQWAGNTEAFF
>TRBJ1-3|NA|TRBD1|TRBV6-6
TGTGCCAGCAGTTACTCCCCCAGGGGGACCCACTCTGGAAACACCATATATTTT
CASSYSPRGTHSGNTIYF
>TRBJ1-1|NA|NA|TRBV5-8
TGTGCCAGCAGATCAGTCGGGGGCAAGGCTGAAGCTTTCTTT
CASRSVGGKAEAFF
>TRBJ2-5|many|NA|TRBV5-1
TGCGCCAGCAGCTTGGTTCCGGGCCCAGAGACCCAGTACTTC
CASSLVPGPETQYF
>TRBJ2-1|NA|TRBD2|TRBV10-2
TGCGCCAGCAGTGGGACGGGACTAGCGATAGGGGAGCAGTTCTTC
CASSGTGLAIGEQFF
>TRBJ1-5|NA|NA|TRBV5-1
TGCGCCAGCAGCTCGGAACCGGACACGGCGGGCGAGCATTTT
CASSSEPDTAGEHF
>TRBJ1-6|few|TRBD1|TRBV2
TGTGCCAGCAGCACAGGGGTGAGTTCACCCCTCCACTTT
CASSTGVSSPLHF
>TRBJ2-6|NA|TRBD1|TRBV20-1
TGCAGTGCCGAACAGGGGCACTCTGGGGCCAACGTCCTGACTTTC
CSAEQGHSGANVLTF
>TRBJ2-7|many|NA|TRBV7-9
TGTGCCAGCAGCTTAACGTTTAGCGAGCGCTACGAGCAGTACTTC
CASSLTFSERYEQYF
>TRBJ1-1|NA|TRBD1|TRBV20-1
TGCAGTGCTCCGGACAGGGGGGATGAAGCTTTCTTT
CSAPDRGDEAFF
>TRBJ2-3|NA|TRBD1|TRBV10-3
TGTGCCAGCAGTGGCCCGACAGGGTGGACAGATACGCAGTATTTT
CASSGPTGWTDTQYF
>TRBJ2-1|NA|TRBD2|TRBV24-1
TGTGCCACCAGTGATCGGACTAGCGGGAGGGCCGAGAATGAGCAGTTCTTC
CATSDRTSGRAENEQFF
>TRBJ1-1|NA|NA|TRBV20-1
TGCAGTTATGAGGTCAACCCTGAAGCTTTCTTT
CSYEVNPEAFF
>TRBJ2-5|many|TRBD1|TRBV29-1
TGCAGCGGCCTTGGACAGGGGCAAGAGACCCAGTACTTC
CSGLGQGQETQYF
>TRBJ2-5|NA|TRBD2|TRBV19
TGTGCCAGTAGTAGGGCGCGTCGGGAGGTAGGAGAGACCCAGTACTTC
CASSRARREVGETQYF
>TRBJ1-5|NA|NA|TRBV19
TGTGCCAGTACACCGGAAAAGGGCAATCAGCCCCAGCATTTT
CASTPEKGNQPQHF
>TRBJ1-5|NA|NA|TRBV7-8
TGTGCCAGCAGCGAGGACAGCGATCAGCCCCAGCATTTT
CASSEDSDQPQHF
>TRBJ2-3|NA|TRBD2|TRBV5-1
TGCGCCAGCAGCCCGGGACTAGCGGTAGATACGCAGTATTTT
CASSPGLAVDTQYF
>TRBJ2-2|few|NA|TRBV11-2
TGTGCCAGCAGCTCCCCAAGGGGGACCACCGCCGGGGAGCTGTTTTTT
CASSSPRGTTAGELFF
>TRBJ1-5|many|TRBD1|TRBV4-2
TGTGCCAGCAGCCAAGATCCCGACAGGGAGGGCAATCAGCCCCAGCATTTT
CASSQDPDREGNQPQHF
>TRBJ1-1|NA|NA|TRBV2
TGTGCCAGCAGTGTTGACACTGGAGCTTTCTTT
CASSVDTGAFF
>TRBJ1-1|many|NA|TRBV12-3/TRBV12-4
TGTGCCAGCAGTTCTACGAACACTGAAGCTTTCTTT
CASSSTNTEAFF
>TRBJ1-3|many|TRBD1|TRBV7-9
TGTGCCAGCAGCCAGACAGGGTCCGGAAACACCATATATTTT
CASSQTGSGNTIYF
>TRBJ2-2|many|NA|TRBV9
TGTGCCAGCAGCCCCAGTCCCGGGGAGCTGTTTTTT
CASSPSPGELFF
>TRBJ1-1|many|NA|TRBV5-1
TGCGCCAGCAGCGCGGACTTACCGAACACTGAAGCTTTCTTT
CASSADLPNTEAFF
>TRBJ1-5|many|TRBD1|TRBV9
TGTGCCAGCAGCGTAACAGGGGAATCCAATCAGCCCCAGCATTTT
CASSVTGESNQPQHF
>TRBJ2-5|NA|NA|TRBV2
TGTGCCAGCAGTGGGTCTAGCACGGAGACCCAGTACTTC
CASSGSSTETQYF
>TRBJ1-5|NA|TRBD1|TRBV24-1
TGTGCCACCAGTCGGGATGGACAGGGGCTGAATCAGCCCCAGCATTTT
CATSRDGQGLNQPQHF
>TRBJ1-1|NA|TRBD1|TRBV7-8
TGTGCCAGCAGCCCTCGAGAAGGGGGCAGGACTGAAGCTTTCTTT
CASSPREGGRTEAFF
>TRBJ1-6|NA|NA|TRBV20-1
TGCAGTGCTAGTTGGGGTAATAATTCACCCCTCCACTTT
CSASWGNNSPLHF
>TRBJ2-5|many|NA|TRBV28
TGTGCCAGCGGGTCCAGACGGAACCAAGAGACCCAGTACTTC
CASGSRRNQETQYF
>TRBJ1-1|few|TRBD1|TRBV12-3/TRBV12-4
TGTGCCAGCAGTTTAGCCCTGGGACAGGGAAACACTGAAGCTTTCTTT
CASSLALGQGNTEAFF
>TRBJ1-1|NA|NA|TRBV7-9
TGTGCCAGCAGCTTATACGCGGGGCCCAACACTGAAGCTTTCTTT
CASSLYAGPNTEAFF
>TRBJ1-3|many|NA|TRBV7-9
TGTGCCAGCAGCTTAAGTTCGGCAGCCGGTTCTGGAAACACCATATATTTT
CASSLSSAAGSGNTIYF
>TRBJ1-1|NA|NA|TRBV29-1
TGCAGCAGTCTAACGTCGGCAAACACTGAAGCTTTCTTT
CSSLTSANTEAFF
>TRBJ1-1|many|NA|TRBV15
TGTGCCACCAGCAGAGATGTGGACACTGAAGCTTTCTTT
CATSRDVDTEAFF
>TRBJ2-7|NA|NA|TRBV19
TGTGCCAGTAGTATCGGGGGCGCGACCACCTACGAGCAGTACTTC
CASSIGGATTYEQYF
>TRBJ2-5|NA|TRBD1|TRBV6-4
TGTGCCAGCAATACAGGGGAAAGGCGGTATCAGCCCCAGTACTTC
CASNTGERRYQPQYF
>TRBJ1-5|many|NA|TRBV4-1
TGCGCCAGCAGTCGCTATAGCAGGGGATACCGCAATCAGCCCCAGCATTTT
CASSRYSRGYRNQPQHF
>TRBJ1-6|NA|NA|TRBV20-1
TGCAGTGCCAGGGGATGGGATTCACCCCTCCACTTT
CSARGWDSPLHF
>TRBJ2-7|many|NA|TRBV5-1
TGCGCCAGCAGCCATACCTTCGACTACGAGCAGTACTTC
CASSHTFDYEQYF
>TRBJ2-2|NA|TRBD2|TRBV29-1
TGCAGCGCACAACTAGCGGGAAATACCGGGGAGCTGTTTTTT
CSAQLAGNTGELFF
>TRBJ2-7|many|TRBD1|TRBV9
TGTGCCAGCAGCGCCGGACAGGTTACCTACGAGCAGTACTTC
CASSAGQVTYEQYF
>TRBJ1-3|NA|NA|TRBV29-1
TGCAGCGTTGGTTTAGGGCAGGTGGGAAACACCATATATTTT
CSVGLGQVGNTIYF
>TRBJ2-5|NA|NA|TRBV24-1
TGTGCCACCAGTGATGTTAGCGACGGTGAGACCCAGTACTTC
CATSDVSDGETQYF
>TRBJ2-2|NA|NA|TRBV11-2
TGCGCCAGCAGCCCATCAGCTGGGGAGCTGTTTTTT
CASSPSAGELFF
>TRBJ2-7|many|NA|TRBV4-1
TGCGCCAGCAGCCAAATGGGACTCCAGAGGGGTGAGCAGTACTTC
CASSQMGLQRGEQYF
>TRBJ2-2|many|TRBD1|TRBV5-1
TGCGCCACCTCGACAGGGTCCCCCGGGGAGCTGTTTTTT
CATSTGSPGELFF